A single sample gave rise to the 32 T cell receptor beta chains below, sequenced in a study of blood T cells in healthy people across ages. A J-beta primer mix and a sample-barcoded 5' primer were used in a second PCR of roughly 6 to 12 cycles. Each CDR3 protein is one row after TCRdb ran MiXCR on the 5' RACE reads. The profile shows about 930,000 distinct CDR3 sequences, just under 30% of them singletons. The data were also submitted as part of a second study, on T cells of mothers and their children.

The specimen sequenced was blood. The origin of the receptors is a middle-aged woman in good health.

In its sample, this clonotype was seen a few times. V is TRBV20-1 and J is TRBJ1-5; D gene unclear. The CDR3 contains 12 residues. Between the trimmed V and J ends, which lost 2 bases and 3 bases, there was a span of 5 bases. Per germline, CDR1 DFQATT and CDR2 SNEGSKA (reference sequence). Here the CDR3 DNA reads TGCAGTGCTAGACAGCTCAATCAGCCCCAGCATTTT. Its translation is CSARQLNQPQHF.

This clonotype was seen a few times. The rearrangement uses TRBV27 and TRBJ2-3; D gene ambiguous. CDR1 MNHEY and CDR2 SMNVEV come from the germline V gene (reference sequence). This CDR3 has 12 residues. The V and J ends lost 7 bases and 3 bases respectively, with 8 bases between them. Here the CDR3 DNA reads TGTGCCAGCATGGACCTGACAGATACGCAGTATTTT. It codes for CASMDLTDTQYF.

J is TRBJ2-7 and V is TRBV20-1, with TRBD1 matching 8 bases. V was pared by 0 bases and J by 5 bases, with 9 bases of the junction left unmatched. Germline assignment: CDR1 DFQATT and CDR2 SNEGSKA (reference sequence). The CDR3 has 15 residues. As DNA, the CDR3 is TGCAGTGCTAGAGATCGCAGGGGGCGAACCCACGAGCAGTACTTC. Residues: CSARDRRGRTHEQYF.

This clonotype has just a few counts. J is TRBJ2-3 and V is TRBV7-2; D is ambiguous. CDR3 length: 13 residues. The V end lost 5 bases, the J end lost 4 bases, and 10 bases lay between the germline ends. In germline, CDR1 is SGHTA, CDR2 FQGNSA. This CDR3 is CASSATPADTQYF. The CDR3, as DNA: TGTGCCAGCAGCGCTACCCCGGCAGATACGCAGTATTTT.

There are many counts of this clonotype. The V call is TRBV10-3, the J call TRBJ2-7; 9 nucleotides align to TRBD1. CDR3 size: 15 residues. Germline trimming cut 0 bases from V and 7 bases from J; bases unmatched to any gene: 7. Germline V lookup: CDR1 ENHRY, CDR2 SYGVKD. In DNA form, the CDR3 reads TGTGCCATCAGTGAGTCGATACAGGGGGCAAGGGAGCAGTACTTC. Residues: CAISESIQGAREQYF.

The chain joins TRBV20-1 to TRBJ2-7; D remains unclear. The CDR3 sequence is 15 residues long. The germline CDR1 and CDR2 sequences are DFQATT and SNEGSKA (reference sequence). Trimming took off 0 bases at V and 2 bases at J, with 14 bases between the two ends. The CDR3 reads CSAREGFLGTYEQYF. As DNA, the CDR3 is TGCAGTGCTAGAGAGGGGTTTCTGGGGACCTACGAGCAGTACTTC.

This clonotype was seen only a few times. This sequence joins TRBV3-1 and TRBJ1-6; D is possibly TRBD1 (6 bases). The CDR3 runs 13 residues. CDR1 is LGHDT, CDR2 YNNKEL, per germline (reference sequence). The V and J ends lost 1 base and 9 bases respectively, with 7 bases between them. Here the CDR3 reads CASSQVGGSPLHF. In nucleotides, the CDR3 is TGTGCCAGCAGCCAAGTAGGGGGTTCACCCCTCCACTTT.

V is TRBV30 and J is TRBJ1-1, with 7 bases aligning to TRBD1. Unmatched junction bases numbered 11, after V lost 0 bases and J lost 1 base. The CDR3 loop spans 17 amino acids. CDR1 is GTSNPN and CDR2 is SVGIG in the germline V gene (reference sequence). CDR3 sequence (DNA): TGTGCCTGGAGTGTAGCGGAACCAGGGGGGTCGAACACTGAAGCTTTCTTT. It yields the protein CAWSVAEPGGSNTEAFF.

This chain joins TRBV7-9 and TRBJ1-3; D gene uncertain. The germline gives CDR1 SEHNR, CDR2 FQNEAQ (reference sequence). Trimming shortened V by 8 bases and J by 0 bases, and 5 bases separated the two germline ends. This CDR3 spans 12 amino acids. The CDR3 here is CASGVSGNTIYF. In DNA, the CDR3 is TGTGCCAGCGGGGTCTCTGGAAACACCATATATTTT.

A few counts support this clonotype. This chain uses TRBV18 with TRBJ1-1; tentative D call: TRBD1 (5 bases). Germline CDR1 KGHSH, CDR2 LQKENI. Trimming removed 3 bases from V and 2 bases from J, with 10 bases in between. The CDR3 has 14 amino acids. CDR3 coding DNA: TGTGCCAGCTCACCGGACATACGAAACACTGAAGCTTTCTTT. It specifies CASSPDIRNTEAFF.

This clonotype was detected a few times. V is TRBV28 and J is TRBJ2-5; 12 nucleotides line up with TRBD2. Germline trimming cut 2 bases from V and 11 bases from J; bases unmatched to any gene: 12. The germline gives CDR1 MDHEN, CDR2 SYDVKM. The CDR3 is 16 amino acids. The CDR3: CASSLASGGAHREQYF. The CDR3 nucleotides read TGTGCCAGCAGTTTAGCTAGCGGGGGGGCTCATCGAGAGCAGTACTTC.

This clonotype was seen a handful of times. V is TRBV7-2 and J is TRBJ1-1, with a weak D call TRBD1 (6 bases). The length of the CDR3 is 13 residues. Per germline, CDR1 SGHTA and CDR2 FQGNSA. V was clipped by 5 bases and J by 4 bases, with 11 bases between them. As DNA, the CDR3 is TGTGCCAGCAGCCCGGGGGGCCTCACTGAAGCTTTCTTT. It specifies CASSPGGLTEAFF.

The chain carries TRBV6-5 and TRBJ1-1, with 8 bases fitting TRBD1. Germline V lookup: CDR1 MNHEY, CDR2 SVGAGI. J gave up 6 bases and V 6 bases, and 6 bases lay outside the gene matches. The length of the CDR3 is 13 residues. The CDR3 nucleotides read TGTGCCAGCAGCGCAGGGGGCTGGGCTGAAGCTTTCTTT. This translates into CASSAGGWAEAFF.

The J gene is TRBJ2-3, the V gene TRBV12-3 or TRBV12-4; D gene unclear. The CDR3 sequence is 15 residues long. V was clipped by 6 bases and J by 0 bases, with 13 bases between them. The CDR3: CASSLSTVSTDTQYF. In nucleotides, the CDR3 is TGTGCCAGCAGCTTGTCGACGGTGAGCACAGATACGCAGTATTTT.

This clonotype occurred a few times. CDR3 amino acids: CASSLTGFGRRLAGASEQFF. DNA for the CDR3: TGTGCCAGCAGCTTAACTGGATTTGGGCGTCGGCTAGCGGGGGCGTCGGAGCAGTTCTTC. The V gene is TRBV7-3, the J gene TRBJ2-1, with 10 nucleotides matching TRBD2. After removal of 0 bases from V and 10 bases from J, the junction contained 21 bases not matched to a gene. The CDR3 spans 20 residues. Germline V gene sequence: CDR1 SGHTA, CDR2 FQGTGA.

This clonotype was seen more than once but under ten times. The chain combines TRBV7-2 with TRBJ2-2, with TRBD2 as a possible D gene (5 bases). The CDR3 runs to 14 residues. CDR1 and CDR2 (germline): SGHTA, FQGNSA. The ends were cut back, 5 bases at V and 5 bases at J, with 12 bases in the middle. CDR3 sequence (DNA): TGTGCCAGCAGCCGGGAACATGGGACCGGGGAGCTGTTTTTT. It translates to CASSREHGTGELFF.

This chain connects TRBV5-1 to TRBJ2-5, with a possible D match to TRBD1 (5 bases). V lost 3 bases, J lost 13 bases, and 19 bases lay in between. The CDR3 loop spans 13 amino acids. The germline V gene encodes CDR1 SGHRS and CDR2 YFSETQ. CDR3 sequence reads: CASSWGRQETRYF. The DNA of the CDR3 is TGCGCCAGCAGCTGGGGCAGACAAGAGACACGGTACTTC.

This clonotype came up a few times. The chain joins TRBV7-9 to TRBJ1-6; D is undetermined. Trimming stripped 3 bases from V and 8 bases from J, with 5 bases between. The CDR3 extends over 12 amino acids. Germline loops: CDR1 SEHNR, CDR2 FQNEAQ (reference sequence). As DNA, the CDR3 is TGTGCCAGCAGCTTTTCGGATTCACCCCTCCACTTT. Translation gives CASSFSDSPLHF.

This clonotype was seen at least ten times. The rearrangement links TRBV4-3 to TRBJ2-7; the D is unclear. Trimming stripped 1 base from V and 2 bases from J, with 9 bases between. Per germline, CDR1 LGHNA and CDR2 YSLEER. The CDR3 contains 14 residues. The CDR3 nucleotides are TGCGCCAGCAGCCAAGCGGCAGAGGCCTACGAGCAGTACTTC. It specifies CASSQAAEAYEQYF.

This clonotype has a handful of counts. J is TRBJ2-2 and V is TRBV29-1; the D gene is possibly TRBD1 (5 bases). The CDR3 runs to 13 residues. Per the germline V gene, CDR1 is SQVTM and CDR2 is ANQGSEA. The ends were cut back, 4 bases at V and 1 base at J, with 7 bases in the middle. The CDR3 coding sequence is TGCAGCGTTGGGCAGGGGAACACCGGGGAGCTGTTTTTT. It codes for CSVGQGNTGELFF.

The V and J genes are TRBV20-1 and TRBJ2-1; TRBD2 aligns across 9 bases. The CDR3 has 13 amino acids. CDR1 DFQATT and CDR2 SNEGSKA come from the germline V gene (reference sequence). J was trimmed by 8 bases and V by 1 base; bases with no gene match: 3. The CDR3 sequence is CSARGLAGYEQFF. The CDR3 DNA follows: TGCAGTGCTAGAGGGCTAGCGGGGTATGAGCAGTTCTTC.

The chain has TRBV7-2 and TRBJ1-1; TRBD1 might be the D (5 bases). V was cut by 4 bases and J by 1 base, with 16 bases left in between. Germline V gene lookup returns CDR1 SGHTA and CDR2 FQGNSA. This CDR3 is 16 amino acids long. The CDR3 sequence: CASSSLPTAKNTEAFF. The CDR3 coding sequence is TGTGCCAGCAGCTCCCTCCCGACAGCCAAGAACACTGAAGCTTTCTTT.

The rearrangement uses TRBV7-9 and TRBJ1-1; D is possibly TRBD1 (5 bases). CDR3 length equals 16 residues. Germline V CDR1 and CDR2: SEHNR, FQNEAQ (reference sequence). Trimming stripped 2 bases from V and 1 base from J, with 14 bases between. The chain's CDR3 is CASSLLGGSGNTEAFF. The CDR3 DNA sequence: TGTGCCAGCAGCTTATTGGGGGGGAGTGGGAACACTGAAGCTTTCTTT. The full variable domain, in which reference TRBV7-9 and TRBJ1-1 provide the parts outside the CDR3, is DTGVSQNPRHKITKRGQNVTFRCDPISEHNRLYWYRQTLGQGPEFLTYFQNEAQLEKSRLLSDRFSAERPKGSFSTLEIQRTEQGDSAMYLCASSLLGGSGNTEAFFGQGTRLTVV.

This clonotype was picked up a small number of times. V and J are TRBV9 and TRBJ1-6; no definite D call. With 3 bases removed from V and 6 bases from J, the gap between germline ends came to 10 bases. This CDR3 spans 14 amino acids. Looked up from germline, CDR1 is SGDLS and CDR2 is YYNGEE. The CDR3 DNA reads TGTGCCAGCAGCGGTCGGACGAGTAATTCACCCCTCCACTTT. Translating gives CASSGRTSNSPLHF.

J is TRBJ1-1 and V is TRBV18; no definite D call. There are 13 residues in the CDR3. Deletions cut 2 bases from V and 1 base from J, with 5 bases between. Per germline, CDR1 KGHSH and CDR2 LQKENI. The CDR3 sequence: CASSPERNTEAFF. DNA of the CDR3: TGTGCCAGCTCACCAGAAAGGAACACTGAAGCTTTCTTT.

This clonotype was counted ten times or more. V is TRBV7-2 and J is TRBJ2-5; possibly TRBD1 or TRBD2 for D (5 bases each). Germline V gene data show CDR1 as SGHTA and CDR2 as FQGNSA. The CDR3 runs 16 residues. V dropped 5 bases and J dropped 0 bases, with 16 bases sitting between them. The CDR3 here is CASSRGAVKYQETQYF. DNA for the CDR3: TGTGCCAGCAGCCGAGGGGCAGTTAAGTACCAAGAGACCCAGTACTTC. The complete variable domain, with remaining parts taken from reference TRBV7-2 and TRBJ2-5, reads GAGVSQSPSNKVTEKGKDVELRCDPISGHTALYWYRQSLGQGLEFLIYFQGNSAPDKSGLPSDRFSAERTGGSVSTLTIQRTQQEDSAVYLCASSRGAVKYQETQYFGPGTRLLVL.

The chain uses TRBV20-1 and TRBJ1-5; D might be TRBD1 (5 bases). The CDR3 totals 14 residues. In germline, CDR1 is DFQATT, CDR2 SNEGSKA (reference sequence). V was shortened by 6 bases and J by 3 bases, with 15 bases between the two germline ends. The CDR3 loop is CSATGTVDNQPQHF. The CDR3 nucleotides read TGCAGTGCGACCGGGACCGTGGACAATCAGCCCCAGCATTTT.

This clonotype was seen a handful of times. CDR3 coding DNA: TGTGCCAGCAGTTTAGGGGGTGCTGGGGAGCAGTTCTTC. This gives the protein CASSLGGAGEQFF. The rearrangement uses TRBV12-3 or TRBV12-4 and TRBJ2-1, with no clear D. Trimming cost V 1 base and J 10 bases, with 11 bases left between them. The CDR3 length is 13 residues.

This clonotype appeared a few times. The chain carries TRBV7-2 and TRBJ2-5; 7 nucleotides match TRBD2. This CDR3 has 14 amino acids. V dropped 5 bases and J dropped 6; count of bases not matched to a gene: 9. Germline V CDR1 and CDR2: SGHTA, FQGNSA. In DNA form, the CDR3 reads TGTGCCAGCAGCCCCTGGGGAGGGATGCAGACCCAGTACTTC. Protein sequence: CASSPWGGMQTQYF. The full variable domain, rest sourced from reference TRBV7-2 and TRBJ2-5, is GAGVSQSPSNKVTEKGKDVELRCDPISGHTALYWYRQSLGQGLEFLIYFQGNSAPDKSGLPSDRFSAERTGGSVSTLTIQRTQQEDSAVYLCASSPWGGMQTQYFGPGTRLLVL.

This clonotype was seen a handful of times. V gene TRBV27 combines with J gene TRBJ1-2; D remains unclear. Germline V gene data show CDR1 as MNHEY and CDR2 as SMNVEV (reference sequence). V shed 5 bases and J shed 4 bases, with 23 bases lying between them. The CDR3 spans 17 residues. The DNA for the CDR3 is TGTGCCAGCAGTCTCCGGTACAGCCTCCTTCTGGTCTATGGCTACACCTTC. Amino acid sequence: CASSLRYSLLLVYGYTF.

Details on this clonotype: Just one base apart from a much larger clone, this may be a read error. The J gene is TRBJ2-7, the V gene TRBV5-1; possibly TRBD1 for D (6 bases). The CDR3 runs to 15 residues. Germline V gene sequence: CDR1 SGHRS, CDR2 YFSETQ. CDR3 protein: CTSSLWQGSSYEQYF. CDR3 bases: TGCACCAGCAGCTTGTGGCAGGGGAGCTCCTACGAGCAGTACTTC.

V is TRBV4-1 and J is TRBJ1-1; 9 positions agree with TRBD1. CDR3 length: 16 amino acids. V dropped 3 bases and J dropped 0; count of bases not matched to a gene: 5. The germline CDR1 and CDR2 sequences are MGHRA and YSYEKL. The CDR3: CASSQLQGAVNTEAFF. CDR3 DNA sequence: TGCGCCAGCAGCCAGTTACAGGGGGCTGTGAACACTGAAGCTTTCTTT.